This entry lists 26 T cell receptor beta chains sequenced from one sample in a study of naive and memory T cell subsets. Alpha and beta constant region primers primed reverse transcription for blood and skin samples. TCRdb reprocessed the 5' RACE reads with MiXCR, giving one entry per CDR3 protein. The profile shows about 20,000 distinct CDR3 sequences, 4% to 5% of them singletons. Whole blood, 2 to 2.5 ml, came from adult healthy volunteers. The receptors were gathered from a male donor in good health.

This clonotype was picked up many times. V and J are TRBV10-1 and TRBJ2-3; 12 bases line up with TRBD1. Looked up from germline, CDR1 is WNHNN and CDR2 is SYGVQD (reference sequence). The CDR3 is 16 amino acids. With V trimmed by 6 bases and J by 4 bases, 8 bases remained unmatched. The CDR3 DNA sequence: TGCGCCAGCAGCTCGGGACAGGGGGCAAAGGCAGATACGCAGTATTTT. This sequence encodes CASSSGQGAKADTQYF.

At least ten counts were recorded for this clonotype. The CDR3 loop reads CASSLAQGKYSNQPQHF. The CDR3 bases are TGTGCCAGCAGCTTAGCCCAAGGAAAATATAGCAATCAGCCCCAGCATTTT. The V call is TRBV11-2, the J call TRBJ1-5; D is undetermined. V gave up 1 base and J gave up 0 bases, with 13 bases separating them. Germline CDR1 SGHAT, CDR2 FQNNGV. The CDR3 has 17 residues.

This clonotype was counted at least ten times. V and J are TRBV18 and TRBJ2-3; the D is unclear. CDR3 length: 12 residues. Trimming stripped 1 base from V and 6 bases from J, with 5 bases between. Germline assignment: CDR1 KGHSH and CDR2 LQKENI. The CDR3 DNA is TGTGCCAGCTCACCACTAGGCGATACGCAGTATTTT. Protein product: CASSPLGDTQYF.

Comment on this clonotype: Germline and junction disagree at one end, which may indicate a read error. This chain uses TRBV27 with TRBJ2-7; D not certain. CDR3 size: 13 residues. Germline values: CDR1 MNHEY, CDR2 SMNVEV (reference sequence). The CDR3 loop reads CASSLIWDYEQYF. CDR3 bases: TGTGCCAGTAGTTTAATCTGGGACTACGAGCAGTACTTC.

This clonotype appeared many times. CDR3 sequence: CASSLFLETQYF. As DNA, the CDR3 is TGTGCCAGCAGCTTATTTCTGGAGACCCAGTACTTC. The chain combines TRBV11-2 with TRBJ2-5; no clear D. The CDR3 spans 12 residues. Germline V lookup: CDR1 SGHAT, CDR2 FQNNGV. V lost 2 bases to trimming and J lost 5 bases, with 6 bases between them.

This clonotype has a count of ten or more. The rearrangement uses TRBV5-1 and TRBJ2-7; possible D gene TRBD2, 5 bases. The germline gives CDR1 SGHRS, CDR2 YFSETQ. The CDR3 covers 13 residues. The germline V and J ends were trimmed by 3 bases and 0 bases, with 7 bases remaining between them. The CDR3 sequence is CASSYRDSYEQYF. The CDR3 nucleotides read TGCGCCAGCAGCTACCGGGACTCCTACGAGCAGTACTTC. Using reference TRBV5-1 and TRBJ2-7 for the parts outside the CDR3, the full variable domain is KAGVTQTPRYLIKTRGQQVTLSCSPISGHRSVSWYQQTPGQGLQFLFEYFSETQRNKGNFPGRFSGRQFSNSRSEMNVSTLELGDSALYLCASSYRDSYEQYFGPGTRLTVT.

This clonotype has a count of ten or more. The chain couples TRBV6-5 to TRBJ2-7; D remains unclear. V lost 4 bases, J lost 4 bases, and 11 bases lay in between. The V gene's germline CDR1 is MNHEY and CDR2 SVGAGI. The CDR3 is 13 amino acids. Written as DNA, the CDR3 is TGTGCCAGCAGTTTGACACGCACGTACGAGCAGTACTTC. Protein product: CASSLTRTYEQYF.

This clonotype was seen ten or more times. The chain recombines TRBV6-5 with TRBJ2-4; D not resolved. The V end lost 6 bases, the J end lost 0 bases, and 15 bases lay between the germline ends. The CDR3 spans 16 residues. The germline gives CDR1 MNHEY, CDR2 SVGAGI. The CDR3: CASSEWGPLAKNIQYF. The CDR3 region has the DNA TGTGCCAGCAGCGAATGGGGTCCTTTAGCCAAAAACATTCAGTACTTC.

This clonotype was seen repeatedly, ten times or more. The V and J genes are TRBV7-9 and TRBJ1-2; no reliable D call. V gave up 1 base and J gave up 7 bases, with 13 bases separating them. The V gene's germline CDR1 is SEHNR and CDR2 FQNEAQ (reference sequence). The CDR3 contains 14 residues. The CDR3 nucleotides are TGTGCCAGCAGCTTAGGAGGTTCTACGTCTGGCTACACCTTC. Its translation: CASSLGGSTSGYTF.

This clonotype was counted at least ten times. CDR3 in DNA: TGCAGTGCTAAACTAGCGGGGCCAGAGACCCAGTACTTC. It specifies CSAKLAGPETQYF. The chain links TRBV20-1 to TRBJ2-5; TRBD2 agrees at 10 bases. Germline CDR1 DFQATT, CDR2 SNEGSKA (reference sequence). With V trimmed by 4 bases and J by 4 bases, 3 bases remained unmatched. The CDR3 totals 13 residues.

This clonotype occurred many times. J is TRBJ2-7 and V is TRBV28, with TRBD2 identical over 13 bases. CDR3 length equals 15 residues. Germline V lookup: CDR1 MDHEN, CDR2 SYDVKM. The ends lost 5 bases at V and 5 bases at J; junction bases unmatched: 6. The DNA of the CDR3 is TGTGCCAGCAGTCCACTAGCGGGAGGGACCCACGAGCAGTACTTC. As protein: CASSPLAGGTHEQYF. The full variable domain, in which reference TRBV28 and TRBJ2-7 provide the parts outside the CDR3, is DVKVTQSSRYLVKRTGEKVFLECVQDMDHENMFWYRQDPGLGLRLIYFSYDVKMKEKGDIPEGYSVSREKKERFSLILESASTNQTSMYLCASSPLAGGTHEQYFGPGTRLTVT.

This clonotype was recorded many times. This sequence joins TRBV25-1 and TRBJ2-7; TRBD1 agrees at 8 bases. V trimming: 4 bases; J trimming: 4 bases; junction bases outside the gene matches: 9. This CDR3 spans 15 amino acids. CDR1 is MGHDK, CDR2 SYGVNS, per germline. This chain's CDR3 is CASSARQGTGYEQYF. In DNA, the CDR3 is TGTGCCAGCAGTGCGAGACAGGGGACGGGATACGAGCAGTACTTC.

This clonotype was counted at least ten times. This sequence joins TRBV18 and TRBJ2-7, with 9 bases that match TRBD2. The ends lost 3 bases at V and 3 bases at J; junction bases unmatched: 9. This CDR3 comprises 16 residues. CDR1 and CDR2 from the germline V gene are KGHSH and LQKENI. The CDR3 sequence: CASSPSSGGGVYEQYF. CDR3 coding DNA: TGTGCCAGCTCACCTTCTTCAGGCGGGGGGGTCTACGAGCAGTACTTC.

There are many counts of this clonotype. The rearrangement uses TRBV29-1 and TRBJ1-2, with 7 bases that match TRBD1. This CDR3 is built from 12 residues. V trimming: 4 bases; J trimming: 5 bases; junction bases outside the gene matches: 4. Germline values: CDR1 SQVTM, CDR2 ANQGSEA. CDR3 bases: TGCAGCGTTGTTGACAGGGAGTATGGCTACACCTTC. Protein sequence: CSVVDREYGYTF.

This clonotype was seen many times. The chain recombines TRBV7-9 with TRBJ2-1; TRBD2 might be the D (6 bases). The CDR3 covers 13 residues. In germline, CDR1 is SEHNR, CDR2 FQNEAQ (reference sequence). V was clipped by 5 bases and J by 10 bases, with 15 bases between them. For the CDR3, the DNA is TGTGCCAGCAGCCCTACTAGCAGAGAGGAGCAGTTCTTC. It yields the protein CASSPTSREEQFF.

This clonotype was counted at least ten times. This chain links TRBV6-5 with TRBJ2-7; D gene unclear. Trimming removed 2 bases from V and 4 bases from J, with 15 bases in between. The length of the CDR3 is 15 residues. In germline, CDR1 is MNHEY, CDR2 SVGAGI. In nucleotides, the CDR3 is TGTGCCAGCAGTTACCGTCCCCCCGCCATTTACGAGCAGTACTTC. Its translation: CASSYRPPAIYEQYF.

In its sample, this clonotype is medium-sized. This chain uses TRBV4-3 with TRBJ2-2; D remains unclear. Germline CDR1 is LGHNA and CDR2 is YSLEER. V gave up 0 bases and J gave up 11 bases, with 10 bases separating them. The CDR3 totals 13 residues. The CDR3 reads CASSQEAERELFF. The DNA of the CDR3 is TGCGCCAGCAGCCAAGAAGCAGAACGTGAGCTGTTTTTT.

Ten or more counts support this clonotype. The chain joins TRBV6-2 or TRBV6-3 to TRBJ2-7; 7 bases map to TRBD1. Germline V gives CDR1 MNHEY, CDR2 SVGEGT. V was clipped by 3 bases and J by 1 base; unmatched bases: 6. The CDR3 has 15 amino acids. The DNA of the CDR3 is TGTGCCAGCAGTTATACAGGGGAAAGATCCTACGAGCAGTACTTC. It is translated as CASSYTGERSYEQYF.

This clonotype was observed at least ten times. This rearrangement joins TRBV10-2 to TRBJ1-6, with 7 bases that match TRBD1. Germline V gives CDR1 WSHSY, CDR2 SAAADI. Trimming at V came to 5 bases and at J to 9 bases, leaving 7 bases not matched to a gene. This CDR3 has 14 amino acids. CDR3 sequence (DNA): TGCGCCAGCAGTACGACAGGGTCGGGTTCACCCCTCCACTTT. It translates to CASSTTGSGSPLHF.

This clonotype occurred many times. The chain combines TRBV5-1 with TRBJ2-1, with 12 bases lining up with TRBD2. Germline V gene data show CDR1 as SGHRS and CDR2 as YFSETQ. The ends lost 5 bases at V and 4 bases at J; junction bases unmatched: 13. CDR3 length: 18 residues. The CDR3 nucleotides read TGCGCCAGCAGATATGCTAGCGGGGGGGCAATACGGTACAATGAGCAGTTCTTC. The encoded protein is CASRYASGGAIRYNEQFF.

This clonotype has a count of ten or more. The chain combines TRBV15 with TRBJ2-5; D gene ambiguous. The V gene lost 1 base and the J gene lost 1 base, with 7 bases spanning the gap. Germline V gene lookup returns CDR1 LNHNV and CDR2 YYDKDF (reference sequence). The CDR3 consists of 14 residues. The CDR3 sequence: CATSRAQLQETQYF. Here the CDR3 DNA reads TGTGCCACCAGCAGAGCACAACTCCAAGAGACCCAGTACTTC.

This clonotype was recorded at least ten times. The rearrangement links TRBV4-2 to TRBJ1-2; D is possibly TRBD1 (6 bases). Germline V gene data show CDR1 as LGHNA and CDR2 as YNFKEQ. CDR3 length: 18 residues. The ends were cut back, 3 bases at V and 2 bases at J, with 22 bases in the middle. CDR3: CASSHQTGAVNENYGYTF. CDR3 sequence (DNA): TGTGCCAGCAGCCACCAGACAGGCGCGGTAAATGAAAACTATGGCTACACCTTC.

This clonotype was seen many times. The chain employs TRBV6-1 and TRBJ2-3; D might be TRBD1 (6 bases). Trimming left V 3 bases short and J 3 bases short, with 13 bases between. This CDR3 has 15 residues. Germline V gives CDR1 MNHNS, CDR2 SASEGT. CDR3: CASSEVQGFTDTQYF. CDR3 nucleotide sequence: TGTGCCAGCAGTGAGGTACAGGGTTTTACAGATACGCAGTATTTT.

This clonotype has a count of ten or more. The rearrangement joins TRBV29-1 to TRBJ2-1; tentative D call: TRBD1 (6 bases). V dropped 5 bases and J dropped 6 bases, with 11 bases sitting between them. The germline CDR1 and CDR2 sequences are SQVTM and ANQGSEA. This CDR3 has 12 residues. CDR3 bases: TGCAGCGTTTCGACAGGTCCCAATGAGCAGTTCTTC. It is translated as CSVSTGPNEQFF.

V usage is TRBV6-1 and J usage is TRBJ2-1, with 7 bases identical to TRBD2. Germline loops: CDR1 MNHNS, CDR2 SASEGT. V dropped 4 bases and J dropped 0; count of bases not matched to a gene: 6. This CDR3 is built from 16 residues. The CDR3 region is CASSGYLADSYNEQFF. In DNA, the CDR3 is TGTGCCAGCAGTGGGTACCTAGCGGACTCCTACAATGAGCAGTTCTTC.

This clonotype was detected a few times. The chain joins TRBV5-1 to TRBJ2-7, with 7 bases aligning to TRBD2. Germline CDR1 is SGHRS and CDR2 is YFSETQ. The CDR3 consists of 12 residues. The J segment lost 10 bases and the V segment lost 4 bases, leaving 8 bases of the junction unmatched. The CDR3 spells CASSTGPGGQYF. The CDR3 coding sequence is TGCGCCAGCAGCACTGGTCCGGGGGGACAGTACTTC.